This T cell receptor beta chain appears in the sequencing data of a study of blood T cells in healthy people across ages. Study summary: Using template switching, researchers captured about one barcoded beta molecule for each two T cells.

The V end was cut by 6 bases, the J end by 1 base, with 9 bases between. The CDR3 spans 13 residues. Germline CDR1 is SNHLY and CDR2 is FYNNEI. This clonotype was found a few times. Its antigen remains unidentified. Regarding the study as a whole: In these data, TCR beta diversity tracked strongly with naive T cell percentage.

Next came a second PCR, run for about 6 to 12 cycles, which used a sample-barcoded 5' primer along with a J-beta primer mix. Every cDNA was tagged by a template-switch adaptor with 12 random nucleotides. Via MiXCR, TCRdb re-called the 5' RACE reads, giving one row per CDR3 protein. The sample lists about 570,000 distinct CDR3 sequences; 25% to 30% were seen once. The donors, all healthy, were Caucasians living in Russia, aged about 6 to 90. The rearrangement joins TRBV2 to TRBJ1-1; D gene uncertain. The sequenced sample was blood. This TCR was recovered from a woman in her 70s in good health. The CDR3 DNA is TGTGCCAGCAGAAAGGACGGGAACACTGAAGCTTTCTTT. Amino acids: CASRKDGNTEAFF.